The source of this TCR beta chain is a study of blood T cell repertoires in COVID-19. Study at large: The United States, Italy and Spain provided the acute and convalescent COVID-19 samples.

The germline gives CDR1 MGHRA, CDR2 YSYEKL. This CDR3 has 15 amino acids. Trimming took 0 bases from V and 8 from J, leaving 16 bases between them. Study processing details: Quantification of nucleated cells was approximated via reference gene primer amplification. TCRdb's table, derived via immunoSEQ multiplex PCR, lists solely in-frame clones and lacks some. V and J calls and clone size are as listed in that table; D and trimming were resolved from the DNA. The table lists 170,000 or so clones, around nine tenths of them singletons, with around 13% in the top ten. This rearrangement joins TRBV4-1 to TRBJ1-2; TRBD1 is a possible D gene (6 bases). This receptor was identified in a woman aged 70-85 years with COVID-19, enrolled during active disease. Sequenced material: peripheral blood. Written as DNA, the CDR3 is TGCGCCAGCAGCCAAGAACAACAGGGAATCGGGGGCTACACCTTC. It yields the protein CASSQEQQGIGGYTF.